This TCR beta chain was captured by sequencing in a study of cytomegalovirus exposure and HLA in healthy donors. Regarding the study as a whole: Researchers reportedly found TCR beta sequences accurately predicted most subjects' HLA-A and HLA-B alleles. Trimming of TCR beta V- and J-genes showed a link, identified in a later analysis, to a missense DCLRE1C variant.

The PCR was carried out with 60 Vbeta primers and 13 Jbeta primers. Using immunoSEQ multiplex PCR, the repertoire was profiled, and TCRdb retains in-frame clones only, with some absent. This table holds about 88,000 clones. Trimming took 6 bases from V and 8 from J; bases not matched to a gene: 20. The CDR3 spans 17 residues. Per germline, CDR1 SEHNR and CDR2 FQNEAQ (reference sequence). With regard to this clone: Its antigen is not identified.

The sample was PBMCs. V usage is TRBV7-9 and J usage is TRBJ1-2; 8 bases match TRBD1. The sequence was obtained from a girl aged 10 to 17 in good health and CMV-seropositive. Here the CDR3 DNA reads TGTGCCAGCAGTTCCCATGGGACAGGCCCCTTAGAGGACGGCTACACCTTC. Its protein is CASSSHGTGPLEDGYTF.